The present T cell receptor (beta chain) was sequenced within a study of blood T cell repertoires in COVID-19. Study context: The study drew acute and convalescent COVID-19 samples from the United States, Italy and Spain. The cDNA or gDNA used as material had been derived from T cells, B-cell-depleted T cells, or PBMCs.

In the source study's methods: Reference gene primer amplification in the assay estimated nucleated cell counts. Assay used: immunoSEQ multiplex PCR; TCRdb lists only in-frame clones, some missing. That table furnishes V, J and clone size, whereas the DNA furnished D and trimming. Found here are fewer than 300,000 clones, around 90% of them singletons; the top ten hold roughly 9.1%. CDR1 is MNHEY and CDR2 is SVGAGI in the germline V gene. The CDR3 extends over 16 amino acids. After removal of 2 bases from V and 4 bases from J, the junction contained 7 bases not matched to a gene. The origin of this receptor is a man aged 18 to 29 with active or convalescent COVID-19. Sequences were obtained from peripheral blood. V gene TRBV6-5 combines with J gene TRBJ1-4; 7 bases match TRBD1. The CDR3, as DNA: TGTGCCAGCAGTTACACTTGGACAGGAATTAATGAAAAACTGTTTTTT. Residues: CASSYTWTGINEKLFF.